This TCR beta chain derives from a study of T cells after yellow fever vaccination. Points from the study as a whole: Contamination of FACS-sorted repertoires by abundant clonotypes from the bulk population could occur.

TCRdb re-called the 5' RACE reads with MiXCR, one entry per CDR3 protein. The repertoire has around 310,000 distinct CDR3 sequences, around 4% of them found once; the top ten carry about a quarter. Trimming removed 5 bases at V and 6 bases at J, with 13 bases between. The CDR3 is made up of 14 amino acids. Looked up from germline, CDR1 is MNHNS and CDR2 is SASEGT. Comments on this clonotype: Its antigen is undetermined.

The sequences come from PBMCs, collected on the day of the yellow fever booster vaccination. The receptor was derived from a man in his late teens or twenties who received the YFV17D yellow fever vaccine. This chain links TRBV6-1 with TRBJ2-2, with a possible D match to TRBD2 (5 bases). In nucleotides, the CDR3 is TGTGCCAGCAGTACTAGTGGTGAAGCCGGGGAGCTGTTTTTT. Translating gives CASSTSGEAGELFF.